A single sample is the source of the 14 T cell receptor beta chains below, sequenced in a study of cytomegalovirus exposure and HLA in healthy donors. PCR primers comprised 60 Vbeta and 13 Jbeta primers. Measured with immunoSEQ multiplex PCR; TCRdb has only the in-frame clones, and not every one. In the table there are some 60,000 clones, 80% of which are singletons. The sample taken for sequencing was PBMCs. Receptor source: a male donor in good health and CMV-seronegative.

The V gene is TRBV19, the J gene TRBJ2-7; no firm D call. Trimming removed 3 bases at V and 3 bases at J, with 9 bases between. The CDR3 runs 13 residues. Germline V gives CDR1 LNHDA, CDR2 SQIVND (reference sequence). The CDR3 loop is CASSISTGYEQYF. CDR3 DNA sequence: TGTGCCAGTAGTATCTCCACGGGCTACGAGCAGTACTTC.

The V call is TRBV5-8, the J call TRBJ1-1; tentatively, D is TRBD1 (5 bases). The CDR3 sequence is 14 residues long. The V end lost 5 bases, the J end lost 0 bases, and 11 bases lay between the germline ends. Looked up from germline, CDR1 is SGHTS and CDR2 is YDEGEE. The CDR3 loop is CASSRGALNTEAFF. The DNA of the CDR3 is TGTGCCAGCAGTCGTGGGGCCTTGAACACTGAAGCTTTCTTT. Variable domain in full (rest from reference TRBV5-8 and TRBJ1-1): EAGVTQSPTHLIKTRGQQATLRCSPISGHTSVYWYQQALGLGLQFLLWYDEGEERNRGNFPPRFSGRQFPNYSSELNVNALELEDSALYLCASSRGALNTEAFFGQGTRLTVV.

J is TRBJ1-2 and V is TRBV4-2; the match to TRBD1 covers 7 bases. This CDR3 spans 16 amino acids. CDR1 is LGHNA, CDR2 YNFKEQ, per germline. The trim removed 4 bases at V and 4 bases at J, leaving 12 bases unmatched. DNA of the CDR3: TGTGCCAGCAGCCCCAAGGGTGACAGGGACATCTATGGCTACACCTTC. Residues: CASSPKGDRDIYGYTF.

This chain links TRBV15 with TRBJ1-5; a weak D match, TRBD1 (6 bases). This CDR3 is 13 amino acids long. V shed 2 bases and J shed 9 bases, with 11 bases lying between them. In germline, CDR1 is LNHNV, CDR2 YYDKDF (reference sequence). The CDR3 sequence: CATSRPDSPPQHF. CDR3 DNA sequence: TGTGCCACCAGCAGACCGGACAGCCCGCCCCAGCATTTT.

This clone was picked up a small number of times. The DNA of the CDR3 is TGTGCCAGCAGACCGGGACAGGGAACCACAGAGACCCAGTACTTC. Amino acid sequence: CASRPGQGTTETQYF. The chain joins TRBV6-5 to TRBJ2-5, with 9 bases that match TRBD1. Germline V lookup: CDR1 MNHEY, CDR2 SVGAGI. V was clipped by 6 bases and J by 4 bases; unmatched bases: 9. The CDR3 has 15 residues.

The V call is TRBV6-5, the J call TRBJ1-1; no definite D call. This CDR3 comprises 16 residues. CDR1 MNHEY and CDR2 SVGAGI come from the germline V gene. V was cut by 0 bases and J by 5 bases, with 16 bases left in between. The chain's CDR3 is CASSYSRRGVGTEAFF. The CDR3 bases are TGTGCCAGCAGTTACTCTCGGCGGGGTGTAGGGACTGAAGCTTTCTTT.

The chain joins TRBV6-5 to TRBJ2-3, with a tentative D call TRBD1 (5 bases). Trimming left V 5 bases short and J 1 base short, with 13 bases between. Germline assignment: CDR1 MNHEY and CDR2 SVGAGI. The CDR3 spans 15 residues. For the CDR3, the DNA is TGTGCCAGCAGTCGTCCCGGACACCGCACAGATACGCAGTATTTT. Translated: CASSRPGHRTDTQYF.

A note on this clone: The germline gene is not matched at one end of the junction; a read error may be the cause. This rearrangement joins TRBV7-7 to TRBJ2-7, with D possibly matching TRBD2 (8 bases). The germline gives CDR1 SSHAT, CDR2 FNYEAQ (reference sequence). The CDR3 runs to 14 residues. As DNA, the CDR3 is TGTGCTAGCAGCCCCCGGGAGGGGGCTAAGGAGCAGTACTTC. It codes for CASSPREGAKEQYF.

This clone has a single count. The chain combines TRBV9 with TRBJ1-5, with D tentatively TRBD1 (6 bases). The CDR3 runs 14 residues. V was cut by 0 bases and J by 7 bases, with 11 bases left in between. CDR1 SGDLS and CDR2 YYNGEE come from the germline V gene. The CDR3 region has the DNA TGTGCCAGCAGCGTAGGGGGACATCCCCAGCCCCAGCATTTT. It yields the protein CASSVGGHPQPQHF.

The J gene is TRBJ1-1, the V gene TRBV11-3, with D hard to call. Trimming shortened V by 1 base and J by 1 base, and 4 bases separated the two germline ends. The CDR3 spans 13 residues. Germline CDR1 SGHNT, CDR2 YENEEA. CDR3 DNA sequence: TGTGCCAGCAGCTTAGTACAGAACACTGAAGCTTTCTTT. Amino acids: CASSLVQNTEAFF.

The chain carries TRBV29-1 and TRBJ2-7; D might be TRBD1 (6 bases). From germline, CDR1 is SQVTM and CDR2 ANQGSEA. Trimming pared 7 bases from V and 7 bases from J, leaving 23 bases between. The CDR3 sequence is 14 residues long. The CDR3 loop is CSATRDGGPGEQYF. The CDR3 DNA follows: TGCAGCGCCACTCGGGATGGGGGCCCGGGAGAGCAGTACTTC.

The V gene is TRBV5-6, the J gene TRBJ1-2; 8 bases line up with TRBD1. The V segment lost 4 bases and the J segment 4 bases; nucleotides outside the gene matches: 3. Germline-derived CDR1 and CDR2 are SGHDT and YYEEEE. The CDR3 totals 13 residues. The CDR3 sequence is CASSAGTGYGYTF. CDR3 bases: TGTGCCAGCAGCGCCGGGACAGGCTATGGCTACACCTTC. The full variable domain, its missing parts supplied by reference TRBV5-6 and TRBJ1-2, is DAGVTQSPTHLIKTRGQQVTLRCSPKSGHDTVSWYQQALGQGPQFIFQYYEEEERQRGNFPDRFSGHQFPNYSSELNVNALLLGDSALYLCASSAGTGYGYTFGSGTRLTVV.

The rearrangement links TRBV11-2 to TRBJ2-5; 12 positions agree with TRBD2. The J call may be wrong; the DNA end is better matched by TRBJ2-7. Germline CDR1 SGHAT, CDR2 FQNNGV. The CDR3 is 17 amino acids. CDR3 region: CASSSGLAGLHSYEQYF. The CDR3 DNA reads TGTGCCAGCAGCTCTGGACTAGCGGGGCTACACTCCTACGAGCAGTACTTC.

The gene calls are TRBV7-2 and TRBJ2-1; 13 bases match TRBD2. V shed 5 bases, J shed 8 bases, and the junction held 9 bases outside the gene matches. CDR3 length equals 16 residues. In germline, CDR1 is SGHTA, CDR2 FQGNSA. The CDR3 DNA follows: TGTGCCAGCAGCCTCAGACTAGCGGGGGGTACGGATGAGCAGTTCTTC. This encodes CASSLRLAGGTDEQFF.